The T cell receptor beta chain under discussion was sequenced for a study of blood T cells in healthy people across ages. PCR was performed a second time for about 6 to 11 cycles using a sample-barcoded 5' primer and a J-beta primer mix. Each CDR3 protein gets one entry after TCRdb re-called the 5' RACE reads with MiXCR. The profile shows about 730,000 distinct CDR3 sequences, approximately 43% of them singletons. This clonotype was detected only a few times. The receptor was isolated from a woman between 55 and 75 years old in good health. Sequences were obtained from blood.

This CDR3 is CASSVGLAGGSYNEQYF. In DNA form, the CDR3 reads TGTGCCAGCAGCGTTGGACTAGCGGGGGGCTCCTACAATGAGCAGTACTTC. V and J are TRBV9 and TRBJ2-1; TRBD2 agrees at 14 bases. The J call may be faulty, since TRBJ2-7 better matches the DNA end. CDR3 length equals 17 residues. Germline-derived CDR1 and CDR2 are SGDLS and YYNGEE.